The present T cell receptor beta chain was sequenced within a study of Ad26.COV2.S vaccination and SARS-CoV-2 variants. Study in general: Donor participated within the Ad26.COV2.S arm of the COV1001 trial. Study-wide results and caveats: Analyses that measured TCR breadth and depth may have underestimated total T cell responses. Vaccinees showed greater spike-specific TCR breadth than placebo recipients.

Noted treatment: around 19 received Ad26.COV2.S at low or high dose, single or two shots; about 5 received placebo; per-sample allocation not given. Each sample was drawn 63 days after the first injection (of vaccine or placebo). Trimming left V 0 bases short and J 2 bases short, with 6 bases between. This CDR3 comprises 14 residues. Germline V gene sequence: CDR1 SGHRS, CDR2 YFSETQ. The method was immunoSEQ multiplex PCR; TCRdb's version includes in-frame clones alone and lacks a portion of them. The table lists roughly 700,000 clones, about 90% of them singletons. A word on this clone: Its matching antigen is unknown. This specimen includes other DNA sequences encoding the same CDR3.

The source of this sequence is a person between 18 and 59 years old who received the Ad26.COV2.S COVID-19 vaccine or a placebo. The sequences come from peripheral blood, collected in a trial of Ad26.COV2.S vaccine versus placebo. The chain carries TRBV5-1 and TRBJ2-1, with unresolved D. CDR3 sequence: CASSLDSAYNEQFF. CDR3 nucleotides: TGCGCCAGCAGCTTGGATTCCGCCTACAATGAGCAGTTCTTC.